This TCR beta chain was obtained from a study of blood T cell repertoires in COVID-19. The overall study: Researchers got acute and convalescent COVID-19 samples from the United States, Italy and Spain. Nucleic acid was either cDNA or gDNA, and it came from T cells, B-cell-depleted T cells, or PBMCs.

Enrollment of patients from Seattle took place during active infection, with longitudinal follow-up. Original handling: How many nucleated cells were present was estimated from reference gene primer amplification. The repertoire was sequenced with immunoSEQ multiplex PCR; TCRdb's copy has only in-frame clones and lacks some. V and J calls and clone size are as listed in that table; D and trimming were resolved from the DNA. The sample records under 400,000 clones, approximately 89% being singletons. This CDR3 spans 15 amino acids. With 6 bases removed from V and 0 bases from J, the gap between germline ends came to 14 bases. Germline-derived CDR1 and CDR2 are LNHDA and SQIVND (reference sequence).

Sequencing was done on a sample of peripheral blood. The J gene is TRBJ1-2, the V gene TRBV19; a weak D match, TRBD1 (6 bases). The sequence was obtained from a woman aged 60-75 years with COVID-19, enrolled during active disease. CDR3 sequence: CASRAPGGSNYGYTF. CDR3 in DNA: TGTGCCAGTAGAGCCCCGGGGGGCTCTAACTATGGCTACACCTTC.